This is a list of T cell receptor beta chains from one sample in a study of shared clonotypes between healthy human individuals. This table comes from immunoSEQ multiplex PCR, and its TCRdb copy is limited to in-frame clones, with some not included. In the table there are some 700,000 clones, 90% of which are singletons. The sequencing input was memory CD8+ T cells from PBMCs. These receptors were collected from a young man in good health. Some clones in this sample may be carry-over from other donors' samples. Both conserved end residues are part of each CDR3. The D gene is left open where the match is weak. Some rows have no size entry. The others give once, few or many, or a class for an expanded clone.

V gene	clone size	D gene	J gene	CDR3 DNA	CDR3 protein
TRBV6-4	few	NA	TRBJ2-7	TGTGCCAGCAGTGAGGACCCGAGCTCCTACGAGCAGTACTTC	CASSEDPSSYEQYF
TRBV7-9	once	NA	TRBJ1-2	TGTGCCAGCAGCCCACTCTCAGGGACTCAGCGTACTAACTATGGCTACACCTTC	CASSPLSGTQRTNYGYTF
TRBV27	NA	TRBD1	TRBJ1-1	TGTGCCAGCAGTTCAGACAGGGCCGCTTTCTTT	CASSSDRAAFF
TRBV7-8	NA	NA	TRBJ1-3	TGTGCCAGCAGCTTAAGTTTCCCGACCTCTGGAAACACCATATATTTT	CASSLSFPTSGNTIYF
TRBV11-3	NA	TRBD1	TRBJ2-5	TGTGCCAGCAGCCCAGGGACAGGGTTGGGAGAGACCCAGTACTTC	CASSPGTGLGETQYF
TRBV6-4	NA	NA	TRBJ1-6	TGTGCCAGCAGTACCGACTCCTCGGGTAATTCACCCCTCCACTTT	CASSTDSSGNSPLHF
TRBV4-2	NA	TRBD1	TRBJ1-5	TGTGCCAGCAGCCATGACAGGGGGAACAATCAGCCCCAGCATTTT	CASSHDRGNNQPQHF
TRBV4-3	NA	NA	TRBJ2-1	TGCGCCAGCAGCCAAGAGGAGGTCTTAGGGATATACAATGAGCAGTTCTTC	CASSQEEVLGIYNEQFF
TRBV9	NA	NA	TRBJ2-3	TGTGCCAGCAGCGTATTCTCCTATACAGATACGCAGTATTTT	CASSVFSYTDTQYF
TRBV9	NA	TRBD1	TRBJ2-7	TGTGCCAGCAGCGTGGGGGACAGGGGCCACGAGCAGTACTTC	CASSVGDRGHEQYF
TRBV10-3	NA	NA	TRBJ2-1	TGTGCCATCAGTCGAGGGGGCGGGAGTGGATACAATGAGCAGTTCTTC	CAISRGGGSGYNEQFF
TRBV7-9	NA	NA	TRBJ2-7	TGTGCCAGCAGTCCATTCCCCTACGAGCAGTACTTC	CASSPFPYEQYF
TRBV18	once	NA	TRBJ2-1	TGTGCCAGCTCACCACCGAGGGTTGGCCTCTACAATGAGCAGTTCTTC	CASSPPRVGLYNEQFF
TRBV18	NA	NA	TRBJ2-1	TGTGCCAGCTCACCGAGGACAGTGGGTGCCCTCAACTATGAGCAGTTCTTC	CASSPRTVGALNYEQFF
TRBV27	NA	NA	TRBJ1-4	TGTGCCAGCAGTCCGGCCCCCGGGTGGGAAAAACTGTTTTTT	CASSPAPGWEKLFF
TRBV15	once	TRBD2	TRBJ2-1	TGTGCCACCAGCACCGAGCGGGAGAGCTCCTACAATGAGCAGTTCTTC	CATSTERESSYNEQFF
TRBV27	NA	NA	TRBJ1-2	TGTGCCAGCAGTTCAGGGAATTATGGCTACACCTTC	CASSSGNYGYTF
TRBV7-9	NA	NA	TRBJ2-7	TGTGCCAGAAGCTTGCCATTCCGGGGGTCCCCCTACGAGCAGTACTTC	CARSLPFRGSPYEQYF
TRBV14	NA	NA	TRBJ2-3	TGTGCCAGCAGCCCCAAGTCAAGCACAGATACGCAGTATTTT	CASSPKSSTDTQYF
TRBV27	NA	NA	TRBJ1-1	TGTGCCAGCAGTTTCGGCCAGTTGGGTGAAGCTTTCTTT	CASSFGQLGEAFF
TRBV15	NA	NA	TRBJ1-5	TGTGCCACCAGCAGAGATCGAAGTAGGGTGAGCAATCAGCCCCAGCATTTT	CATSRDRSRVSNQPQHF
TRBV12-5	once	NA	TRBJ1-1	TGTGCTAGTGGCCCCGGGGACACTGAAGCTTTCTTT	CASGPGDTEAFF
TRBV9	NA	TRBD2	TRBJ2-4	TGTGCCAGCAGCGTAGGTCTAGCGGGAGCCAAAAACATTCAGTACTTC	CASSVGLAGAKNIQYF
TRBV28	NA	TRBD2	TRBJ2-3	TGTGCCAGCAGGGGCCCGGCGGGAGTGAGAGATACGCAGTATTTT	CASRGPAGVRDTQYF
TRBV4-1	NA	NA	TRBJ2-7	TGCGCCAGCAGCCAAGCCTTAGGGGGAAGGAACGAGCAGTACTTC	CASSQALGGRNEQYF
TRBV10-2	NA	TRBD1	TRBJ1-2	TGCGCCACCTACACAGGGGATTATGGCTACACCTTC	CATYTGDYGYTF
TRBV4-1	NA	NA	TRBJ2-7	TGCGCCAGCAGCCAAGTTGGCAGCAGCTACGAGCAGTACTTC	CASSQVGSSYEQYF
TRBV14	NA	NA	TRBJ2-7	TGTGCCAGCAGCCTTAGGACAGTAGGCACCTACGAGCAGTACTTC	CASSLRTVGTYEQYF
TRBV29-1	NA	TRBD2	TRBJ2-7	TGCAGCGCCTGGACTAGCTCCACCTACGAGCAGTACTTC	CSAWTSSTYEQYF
TRBV11-2	NA	NA	TRBJ2-1	TGTGCCAGCAGCTTATTGCGGGAGCAGTTCTTC	CASSLLREQFF
TRBV9	NA	NA	TRBJ2-1	TGTGCCAGCAGCGTAGAGGGTGCAATCTCCTACAATGAGCAGTTCTTC	CASSVEGAISYNEQFF
TRBV28	NA	NA	TRBJ1-3	TGTGCCAGCAGTTTAACGGTGGGGCCGGGGGACACCATATATTTT	CASSLTVGPGDTIYF
TRBV5-6	NA	NA	TRBJ2-7	TGTGCCAGCAGCTTGGAGGCGAGCTACGAGCAGTACTTC	CASSLEASYEQYF
TRBV6-5	NA	NA	TRBJ1-4	TGTGCCAGCAGTTCCCGGGGCCGAGTAAAGGAAAAACTGTTTTTT	CASSSRGRVKEKLFF
TRBV2	NA	NA	TRBJ2-7	TGTGCCAGCAGTGGAAATAGCGGCGGCCCCTACGAGCAGTACTTC	CASSGNSGGPYEQYF
TRBV28	NA	TRBD2	TRBJ2-3	TGTGCCAGCAGTTTAGCTAGCGGCACCACAGATACGCAGTATTTT	CASSLASGTTDTQYF
TRBV10-3	NA	NA	TRBJ1-1	TGTGCCATCGGCGTGGACCCTGAAGCTTTCTTT	CAIGVDPEAFF
TRBV19	NA	NA	TRBJ2-3	TGTGCCAGTAGTATCATCAGAGATGATACGCAGTATTTT	CASSIIRDDTQYF
TRBV5-1	NA	TRBD2	TRBJ2-1	TGCGCCAGCAGCTTGACTAGCGGGATCGTCGGGAATGAGCAGTTCTTC	CASSLTSGIVGNEQFF
TRBV6-5	NA	NA	TRBJ2-2	TGTGCCAGCAGTGCAGGTGATTACACCGGGGAGCTGTTTTTT	CASSAGDYTGELFF
TRBV15	NA	TRBD1	TRBJ2-5	TGTGCCACCAGCAGCGACAGGGGGCTGGAGACCCAGTACTTC	CATSSDRGLETQYF
TRBV11-2	NA	TRBD2	TRBJ2-1	TGTGCCAGCACCGGCAGGACTAGCGGTAATGAGCAGTTCTTC	CASTGRTSGNEQFF
TRBV13	NA	NA	TRBJ2-7	TGTGCCACCCAAAGGATCAACGATTGGAACGAGCAGTACTTC	CATQRINDWNEQYF
TRBV6-1	NA	NA	TRBJ2-7	TGTGCCAGCGCTCATCTCTTTGGGTACGAGCAGTACTTC	CASAHLFGYEQYF
TRBV4-3	NA	TRBD2	TRBJ2-2	TGCGCCAGCAGCCCGGGGCTCGGACTAGCGGGAGGGCCCGGCGGGGAGCTGTTTTTT	CASSPGLGLAGGPGGELFF
TRBV15	NA	TRBD1	TRBJ1-5	TGTGCCACCAGCAGAGGCCGCCAGGGGGATCAGCCCCAGCATTTT	CATSRGRQGDQPQHF
TRBV19	NA	TRBD1	TRBJ2-1	TGTGCCAGTAGTATAAACTTTGGGACAGGGGGCTTCGATGAGCAGTTCTTC	CASSINFGTGGFDEQFF
TRBV7-2	NA	NA	TRBJ2-7	TGTGCCAGCAGCTCCTCGACAGTGGATCCGTCCTACGAGCAGTACTTC	CASSSSTVDPSYEQYF
TRBV4-3	NA	TRBD2	TRBJ2-1	TGCGCCAGCAGCCAGGTCCCGGGGGGGGGCTGGTACAATGAGCAGTTCTTC	CASSQVPGGGWYNEQFF
TRBV7-9	NA	TRBD2	TRBJ2-7	TGTGCCAGCAGCCAAGGTACTAGCGGTTCCTACGAGCAGTACTTC	CASSQGTSGSYEQYF
TRBV9	NA	NA	TRBJ1-1	TGTGCCAGCAGCGTAGCTACAGGACAGAAAGCTTTCTTT	CASSVATGQKAFF
TRBV5-1	NA	TRBD2	TRBJ2-7	TGCGCCAGCAGCACCACGAAGCGGGAGGGCTCCTACGAGCAGTACTTC	CASSTTKREGSYEQYF
TRBV6-5	NA	NA	TRBJ2-1	TGTGCCAGCAGTTCGACAGTGGAGTTATACAATGAGCAGTTCTTC	CASSSTVELYNEQFF
TRBV9	NA	TRBD2	TRBJ2-7	TGTGCCAGCAGCGTAGCGGGCGGGAGTGCCACCTACGAGCAGTACTTC	CASSVAGGSATYEQYF
TRBV15	NA	NA	TRBJ1-5	TGTGCCACCAGCAGAGGATCCCAGGGAATTCAGCCCCAGCATTTT	CATSRGSQGIQPQHF
TRBV11-2	NA	NA	TRBJ2-7	TGTGCCAGCAGCCCCCGGGCAGGGACCTACGAGCAGTACTTC	CASSPRAGTYEQYF